This T cell receptor beta chain derives from a study of T cell repertoires in cytomegalovirus infection. Study-wide background: Both CMV infection and a matching HLA type were indicated by public TCR beta signatures.

Germline values: CDR1 SGHTA, CDR2 FQGNSA. The germline V and J ends were trimmed by 6 bases and 3 bases, with 18 bases remaining between them. This CDR3 comprises 16 residues. This clonotype was seen repeatedly, ten times or more. Its cognate antigen is unknown. Notes on the study in general: Clonotypes of TCR beta that were HLA-C-restricted and CMV-specific dominated the ex vivo response.

TCRdb processed the reads anew with MiXCR; each CDR3 protein has one entry. The sample has roughly 640,000 distinct CDR3 sequences; more than 20% are singletons. The TCR sequence derives from a human donor in good health (CMV status not recorded). Some clones in this sample may be carry-over from other donors' samples. J is TRBJ2-1 and V is TRBV7-2, with D possibly being TRBD2 (7 bases). The sequencing input was CD8+ T cells from PBMCs. CDR3 nucleotides: TGTGCCAGCAGTCCCGTTGGGAGGGGGATCTACAATGAGCAGTTCTTC. Translation gives CASSPVGRGIYNEQFF.